Given below is one T cell receptor beta chain in context. There is no known antigen for this receptor. The record has no base qualities; no much larger clone is one base away. The sample originates from a study of PD-1 blockade in classical Hodgkin lymphoma (dated by TCRdb to between 2020 and 2021). A note on the overall study: Nivolumab dosing was 3 mg/kg intravenously every 2 weeks, continuing until either disease progression or unacceptable toxicity. The study used CyTOF and TCR beta sequencing to define a peripheral blood immune signature of response to PD-1 blockade in classical Hodgkin lymphoma. Results and caveats for the whole study, not just this receptor: Only a single clinical trial cohort was studied, and what caused the repertoire differences, possibly disease activity or prior therapy, remained undefined. Diversity was lower in patients who began nivolumab less than 1 year after ASCT, so these patients were left out of later analyses to avoid confounding by immune reconstitution. Baseline diversity similar to that of newly diagnosed patients was observed in trial patients achieving complete response, whereas significantly lower diversity was observed in partial responders and progressors. By C4D1, a significant rise was seen in CD4+ TCR diversity but not in CD8+ TCR diversity (p=0.0027 vs p=0.16), and the rise was most apparent among complete responders (p=0.02). Baseline TCR diversity was reported to be lower in newly diagnosed patients than in healthy donors and to be lower still in relapsed/refractory patients.

The CDR3 goes from the cysteine to the phenylalanine over 15 residues. Of the read, only the CDR3 DNA is kept; its 45 bases are in frame from base 1. Compared with germline, V lacks 2 bases and J lacks 4 bases; bases without a gene match: 4. The germline V gene encodes CDR1 MNHEY and CDR2 SVGAGI. Genomic DNA was extracted with the Qiagen DNeasy kit from unsorted PBMCs and from negatively selected CD4+ and CD8+ fractions. Using primers that anneal to V and J segments, immunoSEQ multiplex PCR amplified the TCR beta CDR3 regions. A synthetic immune receptor repertoire was used to minimize amplification bias, and remaining bias was computationally removed after sequencing. In the paper's pipeline: Custom Python scripts were used to quantify repertoire diversity as the Shannon entropy index. Unsorted, CD4+ and CD8+ repertoires were analyzed separately, except for combined analyses in which CD4+ and CD8+ sequences were merged in silico. Clonal expansion was defined as at least a 2-fold frequency increase after treatment relative to C1D1, with a pseudocount of 0.5 for undetected baseline clones. Clones with 0 or 1 copy at C1D1 were classified as singleton clones, and clones with 2 or more copies were classified as non-singleton clones. By matching protein sequences in sorted samples from the same patient, clones expanded in unsorted samples were annotated as CD4+, CD8+ or unknown. Wilcoxon tests were applied to paired samples to test diversity changes from C1D1 to C4D1. Entries here come from immuneACCESS through TCRdb and include only in-frame sequences with V and J called. Some clones fail to appear in such tables; in the studies checked, an unresolved V gene covers under half of the shortfall, and the cause of the remainder is unknown. The DNA was the basis for D and trimming; V, J and clone size are from that table. The sample table holds tens of thousands of clones, of which 80% were seen once. Approximately 2.8% of the sample is taken by the ten largest.

What the time point label conveys for this sample: cycle 4 day 1 (C4D1), after 5 to 7 weeks of nivolumab. Relapse after autologous stem cell transplantation had occurred in all trial patients, and cohorts A, B and C were distinguished by prior brentuximab vedotin exposure. Magnetic negative selection with a Miltenyi CD4+ T cell isolation kit was used to purify CD4+ T cells from thawed PBMCs. The trial cohort comprised a few dozen patients with relapsed/refractory classical Hodgkin lymphoma whose best overall responses were complete response, partial response or progressive disease. Trial patients were treated with single-agent nivolumab in the multi-cohort phase II CheckMate 205 trial. An independent review committee assessed best overall response using the 2007 International Working Group response criteria. Trial PBMCs were collected just before the start of nivolumab (C1D1) and during therapy at cycle 2 day 1 and cycle 4 day 1. Peripheral blood was collected in 8 mL Vacutainer Cell Preparation Tubes, from which PBMCs were isolated by centrifugation and then cryopreserved. Purified CD4+ and CD8+ fractions were prepared only for cases where an additional PBMC sample was available. On LS columns in a quadroMACS separator, the magnetically labelled cells were depleted, and the flow-through was collected as the purified fraction.

This clonotype was obtained from a human donor with classical Hodgkin lymphoma. The V and J segments used are TRBV6-5 and TRBJ2-1, with 8 bases in between that match TRBD1. Material: CD4+ T cells from blood, obtained before the fourth cycle of nivolumab. The CDR3: CASSYGDRIYNEQFF. The nucleotide sequence is TGTGCCAGCAGTTACGGGGACAGGATTTACAATGAGCAGTTCTTC.